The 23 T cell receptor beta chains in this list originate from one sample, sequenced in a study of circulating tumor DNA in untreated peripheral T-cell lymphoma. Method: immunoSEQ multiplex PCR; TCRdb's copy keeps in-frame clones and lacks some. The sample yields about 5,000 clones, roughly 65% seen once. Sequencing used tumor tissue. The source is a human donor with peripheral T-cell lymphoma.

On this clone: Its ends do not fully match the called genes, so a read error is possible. The DNA for the CDR3 is TGTGCCAGCAGTATATGGACAGGTGGCTACACCTTC. This gives the protein CASSIWTGGYTF. The V and J genes are TRBV28 and TRBJ1-2; TRBD1 matches at 7 bases. Germline-derived CDR1 and CDR2 are MDHEN and SYDVKM. This CDR3 region has 12 residues.

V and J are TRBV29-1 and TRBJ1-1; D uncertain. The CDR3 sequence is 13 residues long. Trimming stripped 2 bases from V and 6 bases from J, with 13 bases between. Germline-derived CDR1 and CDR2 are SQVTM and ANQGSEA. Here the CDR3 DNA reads TGCAGCGTTGAACTCGAGCCGGTAGCTGAAGCTTTCTTT. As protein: CSVELEPVAEAFF. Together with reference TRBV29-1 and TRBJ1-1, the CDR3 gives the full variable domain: SAVISQKPSRDICQRGTSLTIQCQVDSQVTMMFWYRQQPGQSLTLIATANQGSEATYESGFVIDKFPISRPNLTFSTLTVSNMSPEDSSIYLCSVELEPVAEAFFGQGTRLTVV.

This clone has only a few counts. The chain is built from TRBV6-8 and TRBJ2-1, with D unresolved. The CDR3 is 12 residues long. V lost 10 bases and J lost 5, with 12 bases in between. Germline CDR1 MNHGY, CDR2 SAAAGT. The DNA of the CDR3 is TGTGCCATCTCCGGCTACCACAATGAGCAGTTCTTC. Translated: CAISGYHNEQFF.

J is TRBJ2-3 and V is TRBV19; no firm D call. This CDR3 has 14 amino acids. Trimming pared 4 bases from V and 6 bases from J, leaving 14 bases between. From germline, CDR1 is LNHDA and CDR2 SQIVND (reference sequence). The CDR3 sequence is CASSTIEPPDTQYF. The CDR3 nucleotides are TGTGCCAGTAGTACAATAGAACCGCCCGATACGCAGTATTTT.

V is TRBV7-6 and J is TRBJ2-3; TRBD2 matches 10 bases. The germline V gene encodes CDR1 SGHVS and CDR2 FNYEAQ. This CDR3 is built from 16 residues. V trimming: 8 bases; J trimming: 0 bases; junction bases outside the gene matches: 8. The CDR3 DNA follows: TGTGCCAGCCAGCTAGCGGGAGCCTCTAGCACAGATACGCAGTATTTT. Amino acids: CASQLAGASSTDTQYF. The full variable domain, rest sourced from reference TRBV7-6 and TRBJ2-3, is GAGVSQSPRYKVTKRGQDVALRCDPISGHVSLYWYRQALGQGPEFLTYFNYEAQQDKSGLPNDRFSAERPEGSISTLTIQRTEQRDSAMYRCASQLAGASSTDTQYFGPGTRLTVL.

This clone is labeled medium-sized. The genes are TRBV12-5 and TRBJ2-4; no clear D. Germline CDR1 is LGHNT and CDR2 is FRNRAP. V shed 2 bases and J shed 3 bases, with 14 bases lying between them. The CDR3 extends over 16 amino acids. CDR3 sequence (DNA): TGTGCTAGTGGTTTGCCCTCTGGCCAAGACAAAAACATTCAGTACTTC. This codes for CASGLPSGQDKNIQYF.

The CDR3 loop reads CASSQEISGDLYEQYF. CDR3 in DNA: TGTGCCAGCAGCCAAGAGATTAGCGGGGACCTCTACGAGCAGTACTTC. This chain connects TRBV14 to TRBJ2-7; 8 positions match TRBD2. Germline V CDR1 and CDR2: SGHDN, FVKESK. J was trimmed by 3 bases and V by 0 bases; bases with no gene match: 7. The CDR3 length is 16 residues.

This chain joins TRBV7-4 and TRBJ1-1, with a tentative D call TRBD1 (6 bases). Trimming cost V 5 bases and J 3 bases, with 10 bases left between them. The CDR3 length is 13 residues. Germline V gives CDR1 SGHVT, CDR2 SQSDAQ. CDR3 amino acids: CASSTDRYTEAFF. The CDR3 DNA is TGTGCCAGCAGCACTGACAGGTACACTGAAGCTTTCTTT.

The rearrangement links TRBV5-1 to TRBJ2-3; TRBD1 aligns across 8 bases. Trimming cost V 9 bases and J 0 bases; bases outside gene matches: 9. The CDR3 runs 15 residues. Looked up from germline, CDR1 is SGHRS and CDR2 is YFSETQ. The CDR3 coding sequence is TGCGCCACGAAAGACAGGGGAGCTAGCACAGATACGCAGTATTTT. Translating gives CATKDRGASTDTQYF.

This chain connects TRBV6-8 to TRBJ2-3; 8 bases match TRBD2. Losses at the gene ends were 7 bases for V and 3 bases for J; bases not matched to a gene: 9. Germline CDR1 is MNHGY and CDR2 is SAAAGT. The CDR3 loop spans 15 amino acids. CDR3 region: CASKLAGGGTDTQYF. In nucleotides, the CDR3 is TGTGCCAGCAAGCTTGCGGGAGGTGGAACAGATACGCAGTATTTT.

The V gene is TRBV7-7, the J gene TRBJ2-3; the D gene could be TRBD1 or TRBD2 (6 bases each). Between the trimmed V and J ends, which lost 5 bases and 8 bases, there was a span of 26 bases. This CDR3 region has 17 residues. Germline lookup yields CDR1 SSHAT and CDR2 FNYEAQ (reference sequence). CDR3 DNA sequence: TGTGCCAGCAGCCAAGAGTGGTCGGGGGCACAGATAGCTACGCAGTATTTT. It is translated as CASSQEWSGAQIATQYF.

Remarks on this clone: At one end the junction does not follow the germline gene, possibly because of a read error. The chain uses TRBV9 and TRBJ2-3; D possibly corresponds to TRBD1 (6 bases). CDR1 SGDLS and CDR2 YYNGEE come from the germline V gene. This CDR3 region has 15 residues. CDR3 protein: CASSVRDIDVYTQYF. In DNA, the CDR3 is TGTGCCAGCAGCGTGAGGGACATCGATGTGTATACGCAATATTTT.

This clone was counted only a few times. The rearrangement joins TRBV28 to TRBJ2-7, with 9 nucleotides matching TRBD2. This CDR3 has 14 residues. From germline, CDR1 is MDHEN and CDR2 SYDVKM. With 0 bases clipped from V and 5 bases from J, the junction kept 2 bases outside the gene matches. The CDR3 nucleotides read TGTGCCAGCAGTTTATGGCTAGCGGGACACGAGCAGTACTTC. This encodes CASSLWLAGHEQYF.

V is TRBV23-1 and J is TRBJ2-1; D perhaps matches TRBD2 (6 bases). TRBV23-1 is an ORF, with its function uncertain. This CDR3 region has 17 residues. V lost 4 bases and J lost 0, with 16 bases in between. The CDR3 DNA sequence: TGCGCCAGCAGTCGATATTCCCGGGAGATCTCCTACAATGAGCAGTTCTTC. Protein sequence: CASSRYSREISYNEQFF.

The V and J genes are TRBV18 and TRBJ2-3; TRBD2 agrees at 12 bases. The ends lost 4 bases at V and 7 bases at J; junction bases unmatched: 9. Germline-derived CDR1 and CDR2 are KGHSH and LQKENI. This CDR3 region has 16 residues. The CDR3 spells CASSRPGLAGLNTQYF. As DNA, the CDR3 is TGTGCCAGCTCACGACCCGGACTAGCGGGACTTAATACGCAGTATTTT. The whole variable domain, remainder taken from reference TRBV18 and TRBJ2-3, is NAGVMQNPRHLVRRRGQEARLRCSPMKGHSHVYWYRQLPEEGLKFMVYLQKENIIDESGMPKERFSAEFPKEGPSILRIQQVVRGDSAAYFCASSRPGLAGLNTQYFGPGTRLTVL.

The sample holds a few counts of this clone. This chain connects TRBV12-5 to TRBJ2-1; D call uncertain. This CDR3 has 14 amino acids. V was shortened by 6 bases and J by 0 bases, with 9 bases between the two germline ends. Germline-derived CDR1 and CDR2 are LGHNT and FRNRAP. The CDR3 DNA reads TGTGCTAGTGGGGTGGGCTCCTCCTACAATGAGCAGTTCTTC. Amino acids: CASGVGSSYNEQFF.

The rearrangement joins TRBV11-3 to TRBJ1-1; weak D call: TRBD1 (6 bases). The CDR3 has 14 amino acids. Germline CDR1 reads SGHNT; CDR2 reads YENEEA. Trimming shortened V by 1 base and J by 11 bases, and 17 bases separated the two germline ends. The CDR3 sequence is CASSLGQAVSQAFF. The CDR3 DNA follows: TGTGCCAGCAGCTTAGGACAGGCGGTCTCGCAGGCTTTCTTT.

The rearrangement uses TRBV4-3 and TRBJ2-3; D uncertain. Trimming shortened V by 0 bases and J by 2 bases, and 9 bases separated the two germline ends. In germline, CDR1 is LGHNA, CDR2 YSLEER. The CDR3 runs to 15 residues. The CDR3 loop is CASSQDRISTDTQYF. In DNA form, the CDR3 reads TGCGCCAGCAGCCAAGATCGGATTTCCACAGATACGCAGTATTTT.

This CDR3 reads CASRSDMGEGYTF. For the CDR3, the DNA is TGTGCCAGCAGGTCCGACATGGGAGAGGGCTACACCTTC. This chain connects TRBV6-8 to TRBJ1-2; D remains unclear. The CDR3 consists of 13 residues. The germline gives CDR1 MNHGY, CDR2 SAAAGT. With 6 bases removed from V and 8 bases from J, the gap between germline ends came to 16 bases.

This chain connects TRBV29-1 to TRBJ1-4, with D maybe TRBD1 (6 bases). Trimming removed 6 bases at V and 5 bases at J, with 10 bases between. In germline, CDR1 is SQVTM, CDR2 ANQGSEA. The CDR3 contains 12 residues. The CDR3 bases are TGCAGCGTCCAGGGGATCAATGAAAAACTGTTTTTT. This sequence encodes CSVQGINEKLFF.

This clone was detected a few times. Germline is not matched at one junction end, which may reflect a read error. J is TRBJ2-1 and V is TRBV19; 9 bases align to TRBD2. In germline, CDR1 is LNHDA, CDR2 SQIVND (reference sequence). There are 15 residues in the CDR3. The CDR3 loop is CTSSVSGGPVNEQFF. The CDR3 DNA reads TGTACCAGTAGTGTTAGCGGGGGCCCTGTCAATGAGCAGTTCTTC.

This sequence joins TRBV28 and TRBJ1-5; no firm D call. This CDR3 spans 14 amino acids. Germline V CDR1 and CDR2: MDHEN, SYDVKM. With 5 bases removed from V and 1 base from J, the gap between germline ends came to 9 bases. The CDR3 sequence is CASSLLGSNQPQHF. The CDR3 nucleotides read TGTGCCAGCAGTCTCCTGGGGAGCAATCAGCCCCAGCATTTT.

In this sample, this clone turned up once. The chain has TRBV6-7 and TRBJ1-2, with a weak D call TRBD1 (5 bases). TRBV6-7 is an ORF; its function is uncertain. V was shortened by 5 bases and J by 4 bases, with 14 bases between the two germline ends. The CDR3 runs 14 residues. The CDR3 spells CASSELWDLYGYTF. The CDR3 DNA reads TGTGCCAGCAGTGAATTATGGGACCTCTATGGCTACACCTTC.